This is a list of T cell receptor beta chains from one sample in a study of control samples from healthy donors and cancer patients. Clones were read by immunoSEQ multiplex PCR, and TCRdb kept only the in-frame ones, dropping some. This sample has 90,000 to 140,000 clones; roughly 85% occur once, and the top ten carry about 12%. The sequencing input was blood. The source of these receptors is a woman aged 45-59 years in good health. Both conserved end residues are part of each CDR3. Fields, in order: CDR3 protein, CDR3 DNA, clone size, V gene, D gene, J gene. A D gene is named only where the DNA matches it firmly. Rows may omit the clone size; those that give it use once, few, many or a size class.

CDR3aa: CASSPMGAGDEQYF; CDR3nt: TGTGCCAGCAGCCCTATGGGGGCTGGAGACGAGCAGTACTTC; abundance: -; v_gene: TRBV27; d_gene: -; j_gene: TRBJ2-7
CDR3aa: CASSSGTGDSPLHF; CDR3nt: TGTGCCAGCAGCTCCGGGACAGGGGATTCACCCCTCCACTTT; abundance: -; v_gene: TRBV21-1; d_gene: -; j_gene: TRBJ1-6
CDR3aa: CASSPRDSSTDTQYF; CDR3nt: TGTGCCAGCAGCCCACGGGACAGTAGCACAGATACGCAGTATTTT; abundance: -; v_gene: TRBV9; d_gene: TRBD1; j_gene: TRBJ2-3
CDR3aa: CASSFDRSTGELFF; CDR3nt: TGCGCCAGCAGCTTCGACAGAAGCACCGGGGAGCTGTTTTTT; abundance: -; v_gene: TRBV5-1; d_gene: -; j_gene: TRBJ2-2
CDR3aa: CASGLGGRQPQHF; CDR3nt: TGTGCCAGCGGGCTGGGGGGGCGTCAGCCCCAGCATTTT; abundance: -; v_gene: TRBV12-3/TRBV12-4; d_gene: -; j_gene: TRBJ1-5
CDR3aa: CATSSLGGTEAFF; CDR3nt: TGTGCCACCAGTTCTCTTGGGGGCACTGAAGCTTTCTTT; abundance: -; v_gene: TRBV24-1; d_gene: -; j_gene: TRBJ1-1
CDR3aa: CASSVFGTIEETQYF; CDR3nt: TGTGCCAGCAGCGTATTCGGGACTATCGAAGAGACCCAGTACTTC; abundance: -; v_gene: TRBV9; d_gene: TRBD2; j_gene: TRBJ2-5
CDR3aa: CASSDLHEQFF; CDR3nt: TGTGCCAGCAGCGACCTCCATGAGCAGTTCTTC; abundance: few; v_gene: TRBV11-1; d_gene: -; j_gene: TRBJ2-1
CDR3aa: CASSPWTGGAANEKLFF; CDR3nt: TGTGCCAGCAGCCCCTGGACAGGAGGTGCAGCTAATGAAAAACTGTTTTTT; abundance: -; v_gene: TRBV7-2; d_gene: TRBD1; j_gene: TRBJ1-4
CDR3aa: CASSPLAGVGSDTQYF; CDR3nt: TGTGCCAGCAGCCCGTTAGCGGGGGTGGGATCAGATACGCAGTATTTT; abundance: -; v_gene: TRBV7-2; d_gene: TRBD2; j_gene: TRBJ2-3